In its sample, the clone carrying this TCR beta chain was seen a few times. Each CDR3 protein gets one entry after TCRdb re-called the RACE reads with MiXCR. The table includes roughly 200,000 distinct CDR3 sequences, approximately 20% detected once. The CDR3 extends over 16 amino acids. V shed 4 bases, J shed 1 base, and the junction held 9 bases outside the gene matches. CDR1 and CDR2 from the germline V gene are SGDLS and YYNGEE. This record comes from a study of human T cells and chemical hapten exposure. Overall study: Slight volume differences across pooled libraries mainly accounted for varying per-sample TCR yields.

Documented time point: patch test 1, 2 weeks after DPC sensitization. Treatment of the sample: therapeutic diphenylcyclopropenone sensitization with weekly scalp DPC. Staff drew blood before applying each patch test. Donation of samples came from alopecia patients who were 18 to 70 years old and suitable for DPC. The sample in question was whole blood, obtained in connection with sensitization to the hapten diphenylcyclopropenone (DPC). This receptor was obtained from a woman between 50 and 59 years old with alopecia areata. Some clones in this sample may be carry-over from other donors' samples. The chain couples TRBV9 to TRBJ2-7; TRBD2 matches at 9 bases. Here the CDR3 reads CASSPGSAGGSYEQYF. As DNA, the CDR3 is TGTGCCAGCAGCCCCGGCTCGGCGGGAGGGTCCTACGAGCAGTACTTC.